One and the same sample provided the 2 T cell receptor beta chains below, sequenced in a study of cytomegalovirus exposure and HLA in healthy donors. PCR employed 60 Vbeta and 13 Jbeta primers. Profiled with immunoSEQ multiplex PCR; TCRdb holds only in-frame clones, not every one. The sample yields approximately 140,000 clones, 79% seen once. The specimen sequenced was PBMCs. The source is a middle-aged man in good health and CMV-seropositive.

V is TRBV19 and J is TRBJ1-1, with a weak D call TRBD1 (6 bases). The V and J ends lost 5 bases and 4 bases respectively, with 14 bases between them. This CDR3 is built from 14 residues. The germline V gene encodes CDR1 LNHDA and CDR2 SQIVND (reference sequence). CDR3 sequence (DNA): TGTGCCAGTAGTGTACAGGGTAGGGGCACTGAAGCTTTCTTT. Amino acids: CASSVQGRGTEAFF.

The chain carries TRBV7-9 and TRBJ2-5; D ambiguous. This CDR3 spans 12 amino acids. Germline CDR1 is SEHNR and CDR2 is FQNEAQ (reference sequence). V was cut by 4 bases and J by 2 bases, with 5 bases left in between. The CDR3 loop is CASSSRQETQYF. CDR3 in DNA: TGTGCCAGCAGCTCCCGGCAAGAGACCCAGTACTTC. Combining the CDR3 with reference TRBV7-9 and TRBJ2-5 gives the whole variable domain DTGVSQNPRHKITKRGQNVTFRCDPISEHNRLYWYRQTLGQGPEFLTYFQNEAQLEKSRLLSDRFSAERPKGSFSTLEIQRTEQGDSAMYLCASSSRQETQYFGPGTRLLVL.